Listed below are T cell receptor beta chains from one sample, sequenced in a study of early T cells in non-severe SARS-CoV-2 infection. TCRdb reanalysed the 5' RACE reads using MiXCR and keeps one entry per CDR3 protein. The sample lists about 31,000 distinct CDR3 sequences, approximately 6% occurring once. The sequenced material came from whole blood. Receptors were obtained from an adult who was a healthcare worker with PCR-confirmed SARS-CoV-2 infection or an uninfected control (not recorded which). CDR3s include the opening cysteine and the closing phenylalanine or tryptophan. The order of the fields is V gene, clone size, J gene, D gene, CDR3 protein, CDR3 DNA. D genes are given only for firm matches. For some rows the clone size is stated as once, few or many, or as a class when expanded; others skip it.

TRBV4-1,-,TRBJ2-7,-,CASSQDPGQTSYEQYF,TGCGCCAGCAGCCAAGATCCGGGACAAACCTCCTACGAGCAGTACTTC
TRBV6-6,many,TRBJ2-1,-,CASSAGSYNEQFF,TGTGCCAGCAGTGCGGGCTCCTACAATGAGCAGTTCTTC
TRBV20-1,-,TRBJ2-1,-,CSARGTYNEQFF,TGCAGTGCTAGAGGCACCTACAATGAGCAGTTCTTC
TRBV11-2,few,TRBJ2-1,TRBD2,CASSLSQVSSGSDEQFF,TGTGCCAGCAGTCTCTCCCAGGTGAGTAGCGGGAGTGATGAGCAGTTCTTC
TRBV3-1,many,TRBJ2-1,-,CASSRDPLDEQFF,TGTGCCAGCAGTCGGGACCCTTTGGATGAGCAGTTCTTC
TRBV12-3/TRBV12-4,many,TRBJ2-3,-,CATLIMDSAVDTQYF,TGTGCCACCTTAATAATGGATTCAGCGGTAGATACGCAGTATTTT
TRBV6-2/TRBV6-3,many,TRBJ2-2,TRBD2,CASSFLAGSNTGELFF,TGTGCCAGCAGTTTTTTAGCGGGGTCGAACACCGGGGAGCTGTTTTTT
TRBV7-9,many,TRBJ1-4,TRBD1,CASFEPGQGNEKLFF,TGTGCCAGCTTCGAGCCGGGACAGGGGAATGAAAAACTGTTTTTT
TRBV12-3/TRBV12-4,few,TRBJ2-7,-,CASSLSRLGRAYEQYF,TGTGCCAGCAGTTTAAGTAGGCTTGGCCGTGCCTACGAGCAGTACTTC
TRBV20-1,many,TRBJ2-5,TRBD2,CSAIGLAGEGRETQYF,TGCAGTGCTATCGGACTAGCGGGAGAGGGCAGAGAGACCCAGTACTTC
TRBV28,many,TRBJ2-7,-,CASLQGGSYEQYF,TGTGCCTCCCTACAGGGAGGGTCCTACGAGCAGTACTTC
TRBV27,many,TRBJ1-4,-,CASSSTGFEKLFF,TGTGCCAGCAGTTCCACAGGGTTTGAAAAACTGTTTTTT
TRBV20-1,-,TRBJ2-7,-,CSARSSDLYEQYF,TGCAGTGCTAGGAGCTCTGACTTGTACGAGCAGTACTTC
TRBV4-1,many,TRBJ1-3,-,CASSPALEGIGNTIYF,TGCGCCAGCAGCCCTGCGCTCGAGGGAATTGGAAACACCATATATTTT
TRBV4-1,many,TRBJ2-5,TRBD2,CASSQEGEGETQYF,TGCGCCAGCAGCCAAGAAGGGGAGGGCGAGACCCAGTACTTC
TRBV7-2,few,TRBJ2-7,TRBD2,CASSLDGASGTEQYF,TGTGCCAGCAGCTTAGATGGGGCTAGCGGGACCGAGCAGTACTTC
TRBV12-3/TRBV12-4,many,TRBJ1-2,-,CASDGGNEGYTF,TGTGCCAGCGACGGGGGGAATGAGGGCTACACCTTC
TRBV28,-,TRBJ2-7,TRBD1,CASSSTGVAPGEQYF,TGTGCCAGCAGTTCCACAGGGGTGGCCCCGGGAGAGCAGTACTTC
TRBV3-1,-,TRBJ2-5,-,CASSQMVLEQETQYF,TGTGCCAGCAGCCAAATGGTACTGGAACAAGAGACCCAGTACTTC
TRBV2,many,TRBJ2-3,-,CASSEMGNTDTQYF,TGTGCCAGCAGTGAGATGGGAAACACAGATACGCAGTATTTT
TRBV10-2,few,TRBJ2-7,TRBD1,CASRGTGASYEQYF,TGCGCCAGCAGGGGGACAGGGGCCTCCTACGAGCAGTACTTC
TRBV7-2,-,TRBJ2-4,-,CASSLLSNIQYF,TGTGCCAGCAGCTTATTGTCAAACATTCAGTACTTC
TRBV19,many,TRBJ2-3,TRBD2,CASPKGGRAADTQYF,TGTGCCAGCCCAAAGGGCGGGAGAGCGGCAGATACGCAGTATTTT
TRBV20-1,few,TRBJ2-1,TRBD2,CSARAGDNEQFF,TGCAGTGCTAGGGCGGGAGACAATGAGCAGTTCTTC
TRBV7-3,-,TRBJ1-3,-,CASSLTGSPGSGNTIYF,TGTGCCAGCAGCTTAACCGGGAGCCCGGGCTCTGGAAACACCATATATTTT
TRBV14,-,TRBJ2-2,-,CASSQGFGGTNTGELFF,TGTGCCAGCAGCCAAGGGTTCGGGGGAACGAACACCGGGGAGCTGTTTTTT
TRBV4-1,many,TRBJ2-3,TRBD2,CASSQDRAGAQADTQYF,TGCGCCAGCAGCCAAGATAGGGCGGGAGCTCAAGCAGATACGCAGTATTTT
TRBV2,few,TRBJ2-6,TRBD1,CASRPGQAGANVLTF,TGTGCCAGCAGGCCCGGACAGGCTGGGGCCAACGTCCTGACTTTC
TRBV28,-,TRBJ1-2,-,CASRPGTSPYGYTF,TGTGCCAGCAGGCCCGGGACATCCCCCTATGGCTACACCTTC
TRBV4-2,many,TRBJ2-7,TRBD2,CASSQDRLAAYEQYF,TGTGCCAGCAGCCAAGATAGACTAGCGGCCTACGAGCAGTACTTC
TRBV19,many,TRBJ2-2,-,CASSATTGELFF,TGTGCCAGTAGTGCAACCACCGGGGAGCTGTTTTTT
TRBV7-8,many,TRBJ2-3,-,CASSPWRTSTDTQYF,TGTGCCAGCAGCCCATGGAGGACTAGCACAGATACGCAGTATTTT
TRBV10-2,many,TRBJ1-1,-,CASKRLTSSLHEAFF,TGCGCCAGCAAGAGACTGACCTCCAGTCTCCACGAAGCTTTCTTT
TRBV9,many,TRBJ1-2,TRBD1,CASSPTGTADYGYTF,TGTGCCAGCAGTCCTACCGGGACAGCGGATTATGGCTACACCTTC
TRBV3-1,many,TRBJ2-2,TRBD2,CASSPAEREVTGELFF,TGTGCCAGCAGCCCCGCGGAGCGGGAAGTCACCGGGGAGCTGTTTTTT
TRBV5-5,medium-sized,TRBJ2-7,TRBD2,CASSLLTSGAAYEQYF,TGTGCCAGCAGTTTGTTGACTAGCGGGGCCGCCTACGAGCAGTACTTC
TRBV6-4,many,TRBJ2-2,-,CASSHRSDTGELFF,TGTGCCAGCAGTCACAGGAGTGACACCGGGGAGCTGTTTTTT
TRBV11-1,many,TRBJ2-7,-,CASSSGPGNEQYF,TGTGCCAGCAGCTCCGGGCCCGGGAACGAGCAGTACTTC
TRBV4-2,many,TRBJ2-1,TRBD2,CASSQGAGGNNEQFF,TGTGCCAGCAGCCAAGGAGCGGGAGGAAACAATGAGCAGTTCTTC
TRBV7-3,many,TRBJ2-1,TRBD1,CASSLGSGTVSYNEQFF,TGTGCCAGCAGCTTAGGCTCTGGGACAGTATCCTACAATGAGCAGTTCTTC
TRBV6-2/TRBV6-3,many,TRBJ1-3,-,CVARRDSGNTIYF,TGTGTCGCCCGGAGGGACTCTGGAAACACCATATATTTT
TRBV18,many,TRBJ1-4,-,CASSPLTAATNEKLFF,TGTGCCAGCTCACCGCTCACGGCGGCAACTAATGAAAAACTGTTTTTT
TRBV7-9,many,TRBJ2-7,-,CASSLNDRPHEQYF,TGTGCCAGCAGCTTAAATGACAGGCCCCACGAGCAGTACTTC
TRBV9,-,TRBJ2-1,-,CASSVAFRSKINEQFF,TGTGCCAGCAGCGTAGCTTTCCGAAGTAAGATCAATGAGCAGTTCTTC
TRBV6-1,-,TRBJ2-2,-,CASSEVGGGNTGELFF,TGTGCCAGCAGTGAAGTTGGGGGCGGGAACACCGGGGAGCTGTTTTTT
TRBV6-1,many,TRBJ2-2,TRBD2,CASIPLAGVIRGELFF,TGTGCCAGCATTCCACTAGCGGGAGTTATCCGCGGGGAGCTGTTTTTT
TRBV5-1,few,TRBJ2-5,-,CASSLQRGQETQYF,TGCGCCAGCAGCTTGCAGCGAGGGCAAGAGACCCAGTACTTC
TRBV3-1,-,TRBJ2-3,-,CASSQENGLSTDTQYF,TGTGCCAGCAGCCAAGAAAACGGTCTTAGCACAGATACGCAGTATTTT
TRBV28,-,TRBJ2-3,-,CASSTQGSHTDTQYF,TGTGCCAGCAGTACACAGGGTAGCCACACAGATACGCAGTATTTT
TRBV7-3,few,TRBJ2-1,TRBD2,CASSLLGVRASGNEQFF,TGTGCCAGCAGCTTACTAGGGGTGAGGGCTAGCGGCAATGAGCAGTTCTTC
TRBV3-1,many,TRBJ1-2,-,CASSRLGKEDGYTF,TGTGCCAGCAGCCGCCTCGGGAAAGAGGATGGCTACACCTTC
TRBV5-1,many,TRBJ2-5,-,CASSAGGGWQETQYF,TGCGCCAGCAGCGCAGGGGGAGGATGGCAAGAGACCCAGTACTTC
TRBV7-9,-,TRBJ1-2,TRBD1,CASSSPRDSNYGYTF,TGTGCCAGCAGTTCCCCAAGGGACAGTAACTATGGCTACACCTTC
TRBV4-1,-,TRBJ1-4,-,CASSQERRNVVEKLFF,TGCGCCAGCAGCCAAGAGCGGAGGAATGTGGTTGAAAAACTGTTTTTT
TRBV27,few,TRBJ2-7,-,CASSFSAGAYNTYEQYF,TGTGCCAGCAGTTTCTCGGCCGGGGCATACAACACCTACGAGCAGTACTTC